These T cell receptor beta chains were read from a single sample in a study of T cells in Graves' hyperthyroidism and ophthalmopathy. TCRdb re-called the multiplex PCR reads through MiXCR, storing one row per CDR3 protein. The table records 690,000 or so distinct CDR3 sequences, about 17% of them present only once. The sequenced material came from blood. The receptors come from a woman aged 50 to 60 with Graves' hyperthyroidism that later progressed to Graves' ophthalmopathy. Each CDR3 is given with its conserved first and last residue. A D gene is named only where the DNA matches it firmly. Where a row states a size, it is once, few, many or the class of an expanded clone; other rows omit it.

v_call: TRBV6-2/TRBV6-3; d_call: -; j_call: TRBJ2-3; clone_size: -; cdr3_aa: CASSVTRGGRGNTDAQYF; cdr3_nt: TGTGCCAGCAGTGTTACTAGAGGTGGCAGGGGAAACACAGATGCGCAGTATTTT
v_call: TRBV7-2; d_call: TRBD1; j_call: TRBJ2-5; clone_size: once; cdr3_aa: CASSRTGTETQYF; cdr3_nt: TGTGCCAGCAGCCGGACAGGGACCGAGACCCAGTACTTC
v_call: TRBV18; d_call: TRBD2; j_call: TRBJ2-1; clone_size: few; cdr3_aa: CASSLGTSGEQFF; cdr3_nt: TGTGCCAGCTCACTCGGGACTAGTGGCGAGCAGTTCTTC
v_call: TRBV30; d_call: -; j_call: TRBJ1-1; clone_size: many; cdr3_aa: CAWSPMVYTEAFF; cdr3_nt: TGTGCCTGGAGTCCAATGGTATACACTGAAGCTTTCTTT
v_call: TRBV5-1; d_call: TRBD1; j_call: TRBJ2-5; clone_size: few; cdr3_aa: CASTRQGQETQYF; cdr3_nt: TGCGCCAGCACCAGACAGGGTCAAGAGACCCAGTACTTC
v_call: TRBV12-5; d_call: -; j_call: TRBJ2-7; clone_size: many; cdr3_aa: CASGLFEGVAAILYEQYF; cdr3_nt: TGTGCTAGTGGTTTGTTCGAGGGGGTAGCGGCGATTCTCTACGAGCAGTACTTC
v_call: TRBV4-1; d_call: -; j_call: TRBJ2-1; clone_size: -; cdr3_aa: CASSQRERQGPYNEQFF; cdr3_nt: TGCGCCAGCAGCCAACGTGAGAGGCAGGGTCCCTACAATGAGCAGTTCTTC
v_call: TRBV12-5; d_call: TRBD1; j_call: TRBJ1-2; clone_size: many; cdr3_aa: CASGTGGASGYTF; cdr3_nt: TGTGCTAGTGGGACAGGGGGCGCGTCTGGCTACACCTTC
v_call: TRBV18; d_call: -; j_call: TRBJ1-2; clone_size: few; cdr3_aa: CASSPRGETYGYTF; cdr3_nt: TGTGCCAGCTCACCACGGGGGGAGACCTATGGCTACACCTTC
v_call: TRBV12-3/TRBV12-4; d_call: -; j_call: TRBJ2-2; clone_size: many; cdr3_aa: CASSSGTAPNTGELFF; cdr3_nt: TGTGCCAGCAGTTCCGGGACGGCTCCGAACACCGGGGAGCTGTTTTTT
v_call: TRBV6-1; d_call: -; j_call: TRBJ1-1; clone_size: -; cdr3_aa: CASSGLLSGRVSEAFF; cdr3_nt: TGTGCCAGCAGTGGATTGTTGTCGGGACGGGTATCTGAAGCTTTCTTT
v_call: TRBV7-9; d_call: -; j_call: TRBJ1-1; clone_size: -; cdr3_aa: CASSIRGGVEAFF; cdr3_nt: TGTGCCAGCAGCATAAGGGGGGGGGTTGAAGCTTTCTTT
v_call: TRBV7-2; d_call: TRBD2; j_call: TRBJ2-7; clone_size: few; cdr3_aa: CASSLGGLAGVYEQYF; cdr3_nt: TGTGCCAGCAGCTTAGGGGGACTAGCGGGGGTATACGAGCAGTACTTC
v_call: TRBV5-8; d_call: TRBD1; j_call: TRBJ1-1; clone_size: many; cdr3_aa: CASNAGTGYSEAFF; cdr3_nt: TGTGCCAGCAACGCCGGGACAGGGTACTCTGAAGCTTTCTTT
v_call: TRBV3-1; d_call: -; j_call: TRBJ1-2; clone_size: many; cdr3_aa: CASSRSGYYGYTF; cdr3_nt: TGTGCCAGCAGCCGGAGCGGCTACTATGGCTACACCTTC
v_call: TRBV27; d_call: TRBD1; j_call: TRBJ1-4; clone_size: -; cdr3_aa: CASRSQGAFAKLFF; cdr3_nt: TGTGCCAGCAGATCACAGGGGGCGTTTGCAAAACTGTTTTTT
v_call: TRBV6-1; d_call: TRBD1; j_call: TRBJ1-5; clone_size: many; cdr3_aa: CASSFSLTGGNEGNQPQHF; cdr3_nt: TGTGCCAGCAGTTTTTCCCTGACAGGGGGTAACGAAGGCAATCAGCCCCAGCATTTT
v_call: TRBV5-8; d_call: -; j_call: TRBJ1-1; clone_size: -; cdr3_aa: CASSLSGTPHTEAFF; cdr3_nt: TGTGCCAGCAGCTTATCCGGGACACCTCACACTGAAGCTTTCTTT
v_call: TRBV9; d_call: TRBD1; j_call: TRBJ1-5; clone_size: few; cdr3_aa: CASSFHRGRTQPQHF; cdr3_nt: TGTGCCAGCAGCTTTCACAGGGGGCGAACCCAGCCCCAGCATTTT
v_call: TRBV6-5; d_call: TRBD1; j_call: TRBJ2-1; clone_size: once; cdr3_aa: CASSYSATGDYNEQFF; cdr3_nt: TGTGCCAGCAGTTACTCTGCGACAGGGGATTACAATGAGCAGTTCTTC
v_call: TRBV5-1; d_call: TRBD1; j_call: TRBJ1-1; clone_size: many; cdr3_aa: CASSLADRGFTEAFF; cdr3_nt: TGCGCCAGCAGCTTGGCCGACAGGGGCTTTACTGAAGCTTTCTTT
v_call: TRBV30; d_call: -; j_call: TRBJ1-6; clone_size: few; cdr3_aa: CAWSGGLRASPLHF; cdr3_nt: TGTGCCTGGAGTGGGGGCCTCAGGGCATCACCCCTCCACTTT